This entry describes one T cell receptor beta chain. In this sample, this clonotype turned up many times. Its antigen remains undetermined. Base qualities are not at hand, and no much larger clone is one base apart. Receptor amplification or capture employed PCR. The sample was run on an Illumina HiSeq 2500. To normalize quantification of the TCRbeta repertoire, the TCR libraries were built with molecular barcoding that relied on unique molecular identifiers. TCRdb ran its own pipeline on the public reads, namely fastp trimming at Q25 and MiXCR clone calling, and kept in-frame beta chains. Entries that share a CDR3 protein sequence are merged under the most common genes and DNA. The sample table lists hundreds of thousands of distinct CDR3 sequences, 10% to 15% of them with a count of one. Of the sample, over 2% falls within the top ten clones. From V the trimming removes 8 bases and from J it removes 9 bases, while the gene matches leave 17 bases of the junction unaccounted for. CDR1 and CDR2 (SQVTM, ANQGSEA) derive from the germline V gene. The CDR3 starts with the cysteine, ends with the phenylalanine, and has 14 residues. Only CDR3 DNA is held: 42 bases, read in frame from base 1.

These data originate in a study of T-cell reconstitution after alpha-beta-depleted transplantation in children (dated by TCRdb to the mid-2010s). Background for the entire study: Using TCR repertoire profiling, the study followed T-cell immune reconstitution in a quantitative way in children after TCRalphabeta/CD19-depleted allogeneic hematopoietic cell transplantation.

Sample treatment or condition, as interpreted from the label and publication: allogeneic hematopoietic cell transplantation with graft depleted of TCRalphabeta T cells and CD19 B cells. TCRalphabeta/CD19-depleted allogeneic hematopoietic cell grafts were given to the transplant recipients, all of whom were children. Results and caveats for the whole study, not just this receptor: The apparently early recovery of alphabetaT-cell counts about two months after transplant reportedly depended on only several hundred rapidly expanded clones that came from non-depleted graft cells. In some patients, the high TCRbeta diversity seen at day 60 was put down to recipient T cells and intrathymic progenitors that had survived conditioning. Over the following months the frequencies of hyperexpanded clones went down, and after one year T-cell counts and TCRbeta diversity were mostly credited to newly produced T cells.

This receptor was obtained from a male patient aged 5 to 17 who had a stem cell transplant for acute myeloid leukemia, so the T cells may come from the graft donor. The sequence is built from TRBV29-1 and TRBJ2-5; 8 bases in the junction line up with TRBD1. The sequencing used PBMCs, mostly from graft donor cells, collected 360 days after TCRalphabeta/CD19-depleted stem cell transplant. CDR3 protein: CSWVGTGVRGAQYF. The base sequence is TGCAGCTGGGTCGGGACAGGCGTCAGAGGGGCCCAGTACTTC.